The following is a TCR beta chain sequence with its context. This sample was taken from a study of T cells after posttransplantation cyclophosphamide. Here immunoSEQ multiplex PCR was the method, and the copy in TCRdb shows in-frame clones only, minus some. The sample offers about 41,000 clones and no singletons, the top ten holding roughly 5.9%. Germline-derived CDR1 and CDR2 are SGHNT and YENEEA. V shed 3 bases and J shed 3 bases, with 10 bases lying between them. This CDR3 region has 14 residues. The chain is built from TRBV11-3 and TRBJ2-3; D possibly corresponds to TRBD1 (6 bases). This sequence originates from a man younger than 40 in good health and a related stem cell transplant donor. Material for sequencing was PBMCs. In DNA form, the CDR3 reads TGTGCCAGCAGCTTGAGCCAGGGGACAGATACGCAGTATTTT. As protein: CASSLSQGTDTQYF.